The 29 T cell receptor beta chains reported below all come from one sample, sequenced in a study of immune evolution from preneoplasia to lung adenocarcinoma. Only in-frame clones appear in the TCRdb table, and some are missing; sequencing was by immunoSEQ multiplex PCR. The table includes 7,500 to 10,000 clones, 88% detected once. What was sequenced was FFPE invasive lung adenocarcinoma tissue. The receptors were sampled from a person aged 70 to 80 with invasive lung adenocarcinoma. Some clones in this sample may be carry-over from other donors' samples.

This sequence joins TRBV7-9 and TRBJ2-3; D is ambiguous. V was pared by 6 bases and J by 0 bases, with 10 bases between. The CDR3 sequence is 14 residues long. From germline, CDR1 is SEHNR and CDR2 FQNEAQ (reference sequence). The CDR3 nucleotides read TGTGCCAGCAGTCCGGCTACTAGCACAGATACGCAGTATTTT. Translated, it gives CASSPATSTDTQYF.

This chain links TRBV28 with TRBJ2-7; D might be TRBD1 or TRBD2, each matching 5 bases. Germline CDR1 and CDR2: MDHEN and SYDVKM. The CDR3 covers 14 residues. Trimming stripped 3 bases from V and 0 bases from J, with 9 bases between. CDR3 amino acids: CASSFRAGSYEQYF. CDR3 nucleotides: TGTGCCAGCAGTTTCAGGGCGGGCTCCTACGAGCAGTACTTC.

The genes are TRBV7-2 and TRBJ2-5, with 7 bases that match TRBD2. There are 15 residues in the CDR3. Germline values: CDR1 SGHTA, CDR2 FQGNSA. V gave up 1 base and J gave up 7 bases; unmatched junction bases: 9. The CDR3 sequence: CASSLGLADSGTQYF. The DNA for the CDR3 is TGTGCCAGCAGCTTAGGCCTAGCGGATTCGGGGACCCAGTACTTC.

This clone has a handful of counts. J is TRBJ2-7 and V is TRBV7-6; TRBD1 might be the D (6 bases). Germline V gene lookup returns CDR1 SGHVS and CDR2 FNYEAQ. V was cut by 5 bases and J by 0 bases, with 8 bases left in between. The CDR3 spans 13 residues. The CDR3 coding sequence is TGTGCCAGCAGCCCGACAGGCTCCTACGAGCAGTACTTC. It translates to CASSPTGSYEQYF.

The chain employs TRBV4-2 and TRBJ2-7, with TRBD2 as a possible D gene (5 bases). Germline CDR1 is LGHNA and CDR2 is YNFKEQ. V was shortened by 0 bases and J by 3 bases, with 15 bases between the two germline ends. The CDR3 has 16 residues. The CDR3 loop reads CASSQDLAIGNYEQYF. Here the CDR3 DNA reads TGTGCCAGCAGCCAAGATCTAGCCATCGGAAACTACGAGCAGTACTTC.

This clone was counted a few times. The rearrangement uses TRBV18 and TRBJ2-7; D is perhaps TRBD1 (5 bases). V lost 4 bases and J 0 bases, leaving 10 bases between the germline ends. CDR1 KGHSH and CDR2 LQKENI come from the germline V gene. This CDR3 contains 14 residues. CDR3 sequence: CASSQQESSYEQYF. The DNA for the CDR3 is TGTGCCAGCTCACAACAGGAAAGCTCCTACGAGCAGTACTTC.

The chain is built from TRBV5-6 and TRBJ2-2; weak D call: TRBD1 (5 bases). Trimming removed 2 bases from V and 4 bases from J, with 9 bases in between. CDR1 is SGHDT, CDR2 YYEEEE, per germline. The CDR3 has 14 amino acids. The CDR3 DNA reads TGTGCCAGCAGCTTAGACAGATCCACCGGGGAGCTGTTTTTT. It translates to CASSLDRSTGELFF.

The chain is built from TRBV4-2 and TRBJ2-5; maybe TRBD1 (6 bases). Trimming stripped 2 bases from V and 2 bases from J, with 6 bases between. The CDR3 extends over 13 amino acids. CDR1 is LGHNA, CDR2 YNFKEQ, per germline. The CDR3 bases are TGTGCCAGCAGCCAAAGGGGGCAAGAGACCCAGTACTTC. This translates into CASSQRGQETQYF.

This clone appeared a single time. The chain has TRBV30 and TRBJ1-5; D call uncertain. The CDR3 is made up of 14 amino acids. V was pared by 5 bases and J by 2 bases, with 13 bases between. Germline CDR1 reads GTSNPN; CDR2 reads SVGIG (reference sequence). This CDR3 reads CAWSRTAGNQPQHF. CDR3 bases: TGTGCCTGGTCACGGACGGCCGGCAATCAGCCCCAGCATTTT. The full variable domain, rest sourced from reference TRBV30 and TRBJ1-5, is SQTIHQWPATLVQPVGSPLSLECTVEGTSNPNLYWYRQAAGRGLQLLFYSVGIGQISSEVPQNLSASRPQDRQFILSSKKLLLSDSGFYLCAWSRTAGNQPQHFGDGTRLSIL.

The rearrangement joins TRBV27 to TRBJ2-2; TRBD1 matches at 7 bases. With 5 bases clipped from V and 7 bases from J, the junction kept 7 bases outside the gene matches. The CDR3 runs 14 residues. Germline CDR1 is MNHEY and CDR2 is SMNVEV (reference sequence). DNA for the CDR3: TGTGCCAGCAGTCACTCCCGGGACAGCGGGGAGCTGTTTTTT. The encoded protein is CASSHSRDSGELFF.

For the CDR3, the DNA is TGTGCCTGGAGTCCCAGCGGCACGGAGACCCAGTACTTC. It codes for CAWSPSGTETQYF. V gene TRBV30 combines with J gene TRBJ2-5; TRBD2 is a possible D gene (5 bases). Germline lookup yields CDR1 GTSNPN and CDR2 SVGIG (reference sequence). Trimming pared 2 bases from V and 5 bases from J, leaving 12 bases between. The CDR3 runs 13 residues.

In its sample, this clone was seen once. This sequence joins TRBV11-2 and TRBJ2-3, with 15 bases identical to TRBD2. There are 17 residues in the CDR3. Germline assignment: CDR1 SGHAT and CDR2 FQNNGV. The V and J ends lost 4 bases and 6 bases, in that order; junction bases with no gene match: 8. CDR3 residues: CASSSIGTSGRRDTQYF. The CDR3, as DNA: TGTGCCAGCAGCTCCATCGGGACTAGCGGGAGGAGGGATACGCAGTATTTT.

The CDR3 here is CASSRLGQGRNEQYF. The CDR3 DNA reads TGTGCCAGCAGCCGCCTTGGACAGGGAAGGAACGAGCAGTACTTC. J is TRBJ2-7 and V is TRBV6-6, with 8 bases fitting TRBD1. The CDR3 is made up of 15 amino acids. After removal of 6 bases from V and 5 bases from J, the junction contained 12 bases not matched to a gene. Germline V gives CDR1 MNHNY, CDR2 SVGAGI (reference sequence).

The rearrangement joins TRBV7-2 to TRBJ1-1; D perhaps matches TRBD1 (6 bases). Per germline, CDR1 SGHTA and CDR2 FQGNSA. The CDR3 is 13 residues long. Trimming cost V 6 bases and J 7 bases, with 15 bases left between them. The CDR3 bases are TGTGCCAGCAGTCAGGGGAGGCGGGGTGAAGCTTTCTTT. Its protein is CASSQGRRGEAFF.

The chain recombines TRBV2 with TRBJ2-7; 9 bases are shared with TRBD2. V lost 6 bases to trimming and J lost 6 bases; unmatched junction nucleotides: 12. The CDR3 is made up of 15 amino acids. CDR1 SNHLY and CDR2 FYNNEI come from the germline V gene. Here the CDR3 DNA reads TGTGCCAGCAGCCAGAGGGGTAGCGGGAGTGCCGAGCAGTACTTC. Encoded protein: CASSQRGSGSAEQYF. Full variable domain (rest looked up from reference TRBV2 and TRBJ2-7): EPEVTQTPSHQVTQMGQEVILRCVPISNHLYFYWYRQILGQKVEFLVSFYNNEISEKSEIFDDQFSVERPDGSNFTLKIRSTKLEDSAMYFCASSQRGSGSAEQYFGPGTRLTVT.

The chain links TRBV30 to TRBJ2-3; D is unclear. Germline V gene data show CDR1 as GTSNPN and CDR2 as SVGIG (reference sequence). Trimming cost V 4 bases and J 2 bases, with 7 bases left between them. CDR3 length: 12 amino acids. In nucleotides, the CDR3 is TGTGCCTGGACCCCGGTCACAGATACGCAGTATTTT. Translation: CAWTPVTDTQYF.

The V call is TRBV5-1, the J call TRBJ2-2, with 8 bases identical to TRBD1. V was clipped by 1 base and J by 4 bases; unmatched bases: 6. Germline V gives CDR1 SGHRS, CDR2 YFSETQ. The CDR3 is 16 amino acids. CDR3 in DNA: TGCGCCAGCAGCTTGATTGGGACAGGAGGCACCGGGGAGCTGTTTTTT. It encodes CASSLIGTGGTGELFF.

The rearrangement joins TRBV29-1 to TRBJ2-3; 8 positions match TRBD2. Germline V gene sequence: CDR1 SQVTM, CDR2 ANQGSEA. There are 14 residues in the CDR3. With 3 bases clipped from V and 5 bases from J, the junction kept 7 bases outside the gene matches. As DNA, the CDR3 is TGCAGCGTTGATACTAGCGGAGCCAGAGATACGCAGTATTTT. Its protein is CSVDTSGARDTQYF.

This clone was seen a handful of times. The chain couples TRBV25-1 to TRBJ2-7; D is possibly TRBD1 (6 bases). The V end lost 4 bases, the J end lost 4 bases, and 8 bases lay between the germline ends. Germline V CDR1 and CDR2: MGHDK, SYGVNS. CDR3 length: 12 amino acids. CDR3 region: CASSGRGYEQYF. CDR3 DNA sequence: TGTGCCAGCAGTGGCAGGGGTTACGAGCAGTACTTC.

V and J are TRBV18 and TRBJ1-2; 8 positions match TRBD1. The CDR3 is 17 residues long. The V gene end was trimmed by 3 bases and the J gene end by 7 bases; junction bases not matched to a gene: 16. Germline V lookup: CDR1 KGHSH, CDR2 LQKENI. Here the CDR3 reads CASSPFIPRQGAVGYTF. The DNA for the CDR3 is TGTGCCAGCTCACCGTTTATCCCCCGTCAGGGGGCGGTTGGCTACACCTTC.

There are a few counts of this clone. The chain is built from TRBV5-4 and TRBJ2-3; 10 positions match TRBD2. The CDR3 contains 15 residues. Germline V CDR1 and CDR2: SGHNT, YYREEE (reference sequence). J gave up 4 bases and V 0 bases, and 2 bases lay outside the gene matches. The CDR3 loop is CASSLASGGADTQYF. The CDR3 nucleotides read TGTGCCAGCAGCTTGGCGAGCGGGGGGGCAGATACGCAGTATTTT.

The CDR3 nucleotides read TGTGCCAGCAGTGATGTCCAGGGGGACGAGCAGTACTTC. It translates to CASSDVQGDEQYF. This rearrangement joins TRBV2 to TRBJ2-7; TRBD1 matches at 7 bases. The junction had 4 bases not matched to a gene; V was cut back by 3 bases and J by 5 bases. The CDR3 consists of 13 residues. CDR1 is SNHLY and CDR2 is FYNNEI in the germline V gene.

The CDR3 DNA reads as TGTGCCAGTAGGAGCCGGGACTCACGGCCCTACGAGCAGTACTTC. As protein: CASRSRDSRPYEQYF. V and J are TRBV19 and TRBJ2-7, with D possibly TRBD2 on 6 matching bases. The CDR3 extends over 15 amino acids. From germline, CDR1 is LNHDA and CDR2 SQIVND (reference sequence). Trimming left V 6 bases short and J 2 bases short, with 17 bases between.

J is TRBJ1-5 and V is TRBV30, with D possibly being TRBD1 (6 bases). This CDR3 has 14 amino acids. CDR1 and CDR2 (germline): GTSNPN, SVGIG (reference sequence). V lost 5 bases and J lost 0, with 11 bases in between. The CDR3 coding sequence is TGTGCCTGGGCCACAGGGTCTAGCAATCAGCCCCAGCATTTT. It codes for CAWATGSSNQPQHF.

The chain couples TRBV5-6 to TRBJ2-5, with D perhaps matching TRBD2 (7 bases). V dropped 0 bases and J dropped 5 bases, with 11 bases sitting between them. From germline, CDR1 is SGHDT and CDR2 YYEEEE. The CDR3 runs 14 residues. The DNA of the CDR3 is TGTGCCAGCAGCTTGGATAGGGGGGGGGAGACCCAGTACTTC. Its protein is CASSLDRGGETQYF. Based on the CDR3 plus reference TRBV5-6 and TRBJ2-5, the full variable domain is DAGVTQSPTHLIKTRGQQVTLRCSPKSGHDTVSWYQQALGQGPQFIFQYYEEEERQRGNFPDRFSGHQFPNYSSELNVNALLLGDSALYLCASSLDRGGETQYFGPGTRLLVL.

V usage is TRBV7-9 and J usage is TRBJ2-1, with 7 bases matching TRBD1. Per germline, CDR1 SEHNR and CDR2 FQNEAQ (reference sequence). The CDR3 loop spans 13 amino acids. J lost 5 bases, V lost 5 bases, and 3 bases had no gene match. CDR3 DNA sequence: TGTGCCAGCAGCGAAACAGGGGACAATGAGCAGTTCTTC. Protein product: CASSETGDNEQFF. Full variable domain (missing parts from reference TRBV7-9 and TRBJ2-1): DTGVSQNPRHKITKRGQNVTFRCDPISEHNRLYWYRQTLGQGPEFLTYFQNEAQLEKSRLLSDRFSAERPKGSFSTLEIQRTEQGDSAMYLCASSETGDNEQFFGPGTRLTVL.

The chain is built from TRBV6-7 and TRBJ1-4; the match to TRBD1 covers 8 bases. TRBV6-7 is designated an ORF whose function remains uncertain. The CDR3 has 16 residues. The V and J ends lost 8 bases and 8 bases, in that order; junction bases with no gene match: 16. DNA for the CDR3: TGTGCCAGCCGGGGACAGGTCCCCCTCCCCCGAGAAAAACTGTTTTTT. It encodes CASRGQVPLPREKLFF.

The chain couples TRBV27 to TRBJ2-7, with 8 nucleotides matching TRBD2. The CDR3 loop spans 14 amino acids. V lost 6 bases, J lost 3 bases, and 7 bases stayed unmatched. The germline CDR1 and CDR2 sequences are MNHEY and SMNVEV (reference sequence). The CDR3 loop is CASRLAGTSYEQYF. In nucleotides, the CDR3 is TGTGCCAGCAGGCTTGCCGGGACTAGCTACGAGCAGTACTTC.

The chain couples TRBV2 to TRBJ2-7; D not resolved. Trimming took off 7 bases at V and 7 bases at J, with 14 bases between the two ends. This CDR3 spans 12 amino acids. From germline, CDR1 is SNHLY and CDR2 FYNNEI. The CDR3 sequence is CASNLGPGEQYF. The DNA for the CDR3 is TGTGCCAGCAATTTAGGCCCCGGGGAGCAGTACTTC.